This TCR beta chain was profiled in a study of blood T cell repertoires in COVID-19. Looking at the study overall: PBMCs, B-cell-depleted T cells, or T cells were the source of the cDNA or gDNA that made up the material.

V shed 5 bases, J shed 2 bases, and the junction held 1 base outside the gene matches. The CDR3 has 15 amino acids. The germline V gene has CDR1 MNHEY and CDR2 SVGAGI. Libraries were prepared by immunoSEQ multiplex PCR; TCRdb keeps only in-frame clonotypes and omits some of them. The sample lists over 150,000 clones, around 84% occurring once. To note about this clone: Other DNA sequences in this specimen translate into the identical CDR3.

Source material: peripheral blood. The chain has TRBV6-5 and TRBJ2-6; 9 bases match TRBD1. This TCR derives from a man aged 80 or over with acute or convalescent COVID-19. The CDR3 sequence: CASSRDRAGANVLTF. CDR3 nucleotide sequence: TGTGCCAGCAGTCGGGACAGGGCTGGGGCCAACGTCCTGACTTTC.